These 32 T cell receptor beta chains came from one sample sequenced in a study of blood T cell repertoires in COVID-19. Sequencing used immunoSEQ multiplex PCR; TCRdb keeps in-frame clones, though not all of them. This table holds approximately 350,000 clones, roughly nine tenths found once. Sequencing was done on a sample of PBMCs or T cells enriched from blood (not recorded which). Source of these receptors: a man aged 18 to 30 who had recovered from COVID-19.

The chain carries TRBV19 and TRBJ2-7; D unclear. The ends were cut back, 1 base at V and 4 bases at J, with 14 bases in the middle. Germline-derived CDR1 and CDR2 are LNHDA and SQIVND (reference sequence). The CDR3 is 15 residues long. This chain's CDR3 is CASSIALQLQYEQYF. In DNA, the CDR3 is TGTGCCAGTAGTATAGCTCTACAGCTTCAATACGAGCAGTACTTC.

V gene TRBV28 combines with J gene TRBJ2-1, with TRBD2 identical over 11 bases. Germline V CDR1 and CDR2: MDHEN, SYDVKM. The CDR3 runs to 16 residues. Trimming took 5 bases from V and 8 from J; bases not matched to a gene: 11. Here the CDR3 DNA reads TGTGCCAGCAGTGCGCGACTAGCGGGAAGCGTAGATGAGCAGTTCTTC. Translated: CASSARLAGSVDEQFF.

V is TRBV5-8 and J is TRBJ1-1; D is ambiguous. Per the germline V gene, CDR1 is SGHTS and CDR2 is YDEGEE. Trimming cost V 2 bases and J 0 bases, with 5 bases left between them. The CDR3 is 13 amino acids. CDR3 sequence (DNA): TGTGCCAGCAGCTTAAGCCTGAACACTGAAGCTTTCTTT. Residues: CASSLSLNTEAFF.

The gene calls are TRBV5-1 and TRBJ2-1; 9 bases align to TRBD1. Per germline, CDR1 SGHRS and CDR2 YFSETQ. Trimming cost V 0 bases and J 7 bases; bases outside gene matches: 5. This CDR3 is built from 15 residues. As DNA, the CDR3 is TGCGCCAGCAGCTTGGAGGGACAGGGTAGGAATGAGCAGTTCTTC. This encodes CASSLEGQGRNEQFF.

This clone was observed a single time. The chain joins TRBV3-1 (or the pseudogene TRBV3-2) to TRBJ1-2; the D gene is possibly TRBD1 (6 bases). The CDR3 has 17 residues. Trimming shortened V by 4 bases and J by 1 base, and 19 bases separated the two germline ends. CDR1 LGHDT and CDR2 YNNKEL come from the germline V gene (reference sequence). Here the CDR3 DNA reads TGTGCCAGCAGCCTAAGTAGTCAGGGGACGTTTAACTATGGCTACACCTTC. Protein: CASSLSSQGTFNYGYTF.

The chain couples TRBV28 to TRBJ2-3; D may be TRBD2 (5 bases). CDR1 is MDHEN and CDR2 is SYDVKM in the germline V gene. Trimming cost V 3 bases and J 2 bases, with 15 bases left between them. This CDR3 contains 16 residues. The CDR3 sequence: CASSFSRRRITDTQYF. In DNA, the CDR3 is TGTGCCAGCAGTTTTAGCCGCAGGAGGATCACAGATACGCAGTATTTT. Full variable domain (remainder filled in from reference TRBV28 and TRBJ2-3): DVKVTQSSRYLVKRTGEKVFLECVQDMDHENMFWYRQDPGLGLRLIYFSYDVKMKEKGDIPEGYSVSREKKERFSLILESASTNQTSMYLCASSFSRRRITDTQYFGPGTRLTVL.

DNA of the CDR3: TGTGCCAGCAGCCCTACCGCCAGGGCGGCCCGCTCCTACAATGAGCAGTTCTTC. Protein product: CASSPTARAARSYNEQFF. The chain has TRBV7-2 and TRBJ2-1; perhaps TRBD1 as D (5 bases). This CDR3 comprises 18 residues. Per the germline V gene, CDR1 is SGHTA and CDR2 is FQGNSA. Deletions cut 5 bases from V and 0 bases from J, with 20 bases between.

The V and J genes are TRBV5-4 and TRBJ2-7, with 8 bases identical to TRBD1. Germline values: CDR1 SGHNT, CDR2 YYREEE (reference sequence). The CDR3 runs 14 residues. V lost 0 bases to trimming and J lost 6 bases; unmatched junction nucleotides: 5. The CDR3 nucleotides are TGTGCCAGCAGCTTGGGGTTTGACAGGGGCGAGCAGTACTTC. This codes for CASSLGFDRGEQYF.

CDR3 residues: CASSSRGQGRDEQYF. The CDR3 DNA is TGTGCCAGCAGCTCCAGGGGACAGGGAAGAGACGAGCAGTACTTC. V usage is TRBV9 and J usage is TRBJ2-7; 9 bases line up with TRBD1. Germline V lookup: CDR1 SGDLS, CDR2 YYNGEE. V lost 4 bases to trimming and J lost 5 bases; unmatched junction nucleotides: 10. The CDR3 length is 15 residues. The entire variable domain, with the rest obtained from reference TRBV9 and TRBJ2-7, is as follows: DSGVTQTPKHLITATGQRVTLRCSPRSGDLSVYWYQQSLDQGLQFLIQYYNGEERAKGNILERFSAQQFPDLHSELNLSSLELGDSALYFCASSSRGQGRDEQYFGPGTRLTVT.

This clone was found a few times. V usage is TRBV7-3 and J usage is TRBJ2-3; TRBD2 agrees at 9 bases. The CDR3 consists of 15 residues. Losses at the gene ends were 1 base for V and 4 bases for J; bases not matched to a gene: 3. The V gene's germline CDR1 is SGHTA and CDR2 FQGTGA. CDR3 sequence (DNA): TGTGCCAGCAGCTTAATGGTAGCGGGAGCAGATACGCAGTATTTT. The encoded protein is CASSLMVAGADTQYF.

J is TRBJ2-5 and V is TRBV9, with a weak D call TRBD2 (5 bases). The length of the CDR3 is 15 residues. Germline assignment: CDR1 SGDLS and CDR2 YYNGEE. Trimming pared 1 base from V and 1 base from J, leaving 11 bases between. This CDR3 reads CASSVTGGPQETQYF. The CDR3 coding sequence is TGTGCCAGCAGCGTAACTGGCGGGCCCCAAGAGACCCAGTACTTC.

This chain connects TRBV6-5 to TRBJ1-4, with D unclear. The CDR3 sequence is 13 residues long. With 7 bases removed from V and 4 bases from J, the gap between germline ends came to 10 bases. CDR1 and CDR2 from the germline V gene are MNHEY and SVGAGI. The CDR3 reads CASTGGGNEKLFF. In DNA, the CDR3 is TGTGCCAGCACGGGTGGAGGTAATGAAAAACTGTTTTTT.

The CDR3 DNA follows: TGTGCCACCAGTGGGACATATTCCTACAATGAGCAGTTCTTC. Translation: CATSGTYSYNEQFF. The gene calls are TRBV24-1 and TRBJ2-1; D might be TRBD1 (5 bases). Trimming left V 5 bases short and J 1 base short, with 8 bases between. The CDR3 loop spans 14 amino acids. Germline V CDR1 and CDR2: KGHDR, SFDVKD.

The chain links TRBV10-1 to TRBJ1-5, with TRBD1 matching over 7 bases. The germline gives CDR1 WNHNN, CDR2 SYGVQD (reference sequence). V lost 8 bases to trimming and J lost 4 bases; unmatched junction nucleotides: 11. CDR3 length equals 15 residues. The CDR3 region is CASRGTALYNQPQHF. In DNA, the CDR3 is TGCGCCAGCCGCGGGACAGCCTTATATAATCAGCCCCAGCATTTT.

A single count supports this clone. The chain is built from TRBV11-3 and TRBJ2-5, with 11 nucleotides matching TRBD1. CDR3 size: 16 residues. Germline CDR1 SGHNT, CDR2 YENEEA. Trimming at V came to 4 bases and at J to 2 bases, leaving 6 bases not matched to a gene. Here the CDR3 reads CASSSTGTGGQETQYF. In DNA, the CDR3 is TGTGCCAGCAGCTCGACCGGGACAGGGGGTCAAGAGACCCAGTACTTC. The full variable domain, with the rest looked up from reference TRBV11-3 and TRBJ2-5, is EAGVVQSPRYKIIEKKQPVAFWCNPISGHNTLYWYLQNLGQGPELLIRYENEEAVDDSQLPKDRFSAERLKGVDSTLKIQPAELGDSAVYLCASSSTGTGGQETQYFGPGTRLLVL.

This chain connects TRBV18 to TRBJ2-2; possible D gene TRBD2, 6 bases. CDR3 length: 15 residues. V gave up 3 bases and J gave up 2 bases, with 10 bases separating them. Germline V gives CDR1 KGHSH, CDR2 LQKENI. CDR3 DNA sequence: TGTGCCAGCTCACCTAACGGGGGAAACACCGGGGAGCTGTTTTTT. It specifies CASSPNGGNTGELFF. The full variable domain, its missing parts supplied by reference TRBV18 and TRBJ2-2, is NAGVMQNPRHLVRRRGQEARLRCSPMKGHSHVYWYRQLPEEGLKFMVYLQKENIIDESGMPKERFSAEFPKEGPSILRIQQVVRGDSAAYFCASSPNGGNTGELFFGEGSRLTVL.

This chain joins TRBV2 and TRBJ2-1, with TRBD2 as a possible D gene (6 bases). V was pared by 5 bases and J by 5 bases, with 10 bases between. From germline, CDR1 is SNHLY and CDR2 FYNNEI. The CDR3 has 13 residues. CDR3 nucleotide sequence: TGTGCCAGCAGTTCCAGACTAGACAATGAGCAGTTCTTC. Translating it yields CASSSRLDNEQFF.

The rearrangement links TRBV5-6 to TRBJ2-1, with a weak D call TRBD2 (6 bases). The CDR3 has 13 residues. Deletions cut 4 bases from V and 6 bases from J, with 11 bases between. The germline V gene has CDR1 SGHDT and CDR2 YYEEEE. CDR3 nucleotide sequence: TGTGCCAGCAGCCGCCCCGGGGGCAATGAGCAGTTCTTC. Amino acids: CASSRPGGNEQFF.

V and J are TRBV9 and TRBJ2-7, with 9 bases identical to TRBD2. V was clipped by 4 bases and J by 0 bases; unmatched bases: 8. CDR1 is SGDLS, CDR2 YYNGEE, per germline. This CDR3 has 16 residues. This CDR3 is CASSPHGSGSSYEQYF. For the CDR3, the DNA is TGTGCCAGCAGCCCCCACGGTAGCGGGAGCTCCTACGAGCAGTACTTC.

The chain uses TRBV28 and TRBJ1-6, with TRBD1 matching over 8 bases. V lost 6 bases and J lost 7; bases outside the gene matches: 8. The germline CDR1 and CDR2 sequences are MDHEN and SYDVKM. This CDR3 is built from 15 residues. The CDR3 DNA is TGTGCCAGCAGAGCGCGGGACAGGTTAAATTCACCCCTCCACTTT. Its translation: CASRARDRLNSPLHF.

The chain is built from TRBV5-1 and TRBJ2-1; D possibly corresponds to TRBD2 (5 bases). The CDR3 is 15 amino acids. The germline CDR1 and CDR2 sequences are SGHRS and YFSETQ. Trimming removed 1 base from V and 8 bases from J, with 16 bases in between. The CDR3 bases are TGCGCCAGCAGCTTGCGTCGGGGTACACCGGATGAGCAGTTCTTC. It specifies CASSLRRGTPDEQFF.

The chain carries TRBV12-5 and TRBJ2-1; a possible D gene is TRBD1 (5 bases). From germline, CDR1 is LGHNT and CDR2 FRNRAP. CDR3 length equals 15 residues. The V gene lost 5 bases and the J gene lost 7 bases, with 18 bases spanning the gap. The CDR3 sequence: CASGMTVEVFNEQFF. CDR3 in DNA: TGTGCTAGTGGTATGACAGTTGAGGTCTTTAATGAGCAGTTCTTC.

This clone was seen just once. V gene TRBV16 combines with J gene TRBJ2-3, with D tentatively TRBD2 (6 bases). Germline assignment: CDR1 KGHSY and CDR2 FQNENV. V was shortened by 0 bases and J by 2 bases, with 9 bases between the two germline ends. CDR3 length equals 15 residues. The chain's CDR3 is CASSQSPGVTDTQYF. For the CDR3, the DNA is TGTGCCAGCAGCCAATCACCGGGAGTCACAGATACGCAGTATTTT.

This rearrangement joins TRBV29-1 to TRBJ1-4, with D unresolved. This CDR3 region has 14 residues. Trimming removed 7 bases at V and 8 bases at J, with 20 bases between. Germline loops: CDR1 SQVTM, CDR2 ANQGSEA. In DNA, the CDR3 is TGCAGCGCCCGGAGCGGTGCGAATCGGGAAAAACTGTTTTTT. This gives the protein CSARSGANREKLFF. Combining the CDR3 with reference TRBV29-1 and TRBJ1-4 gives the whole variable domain SAVISQKPSRDICQRGTSLTIQCQVDSQVTMMFWYRQQPGQSLTLIATANQGSEATYESGFVIDKFPISRPNLTFSTLTVSNMSPEDSSIYLCSARSGANREKLFFGSGTQLSVL.

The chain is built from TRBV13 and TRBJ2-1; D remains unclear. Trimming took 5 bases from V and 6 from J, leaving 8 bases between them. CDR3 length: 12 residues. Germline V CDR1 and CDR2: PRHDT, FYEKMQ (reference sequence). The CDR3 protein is CASSPTPNEQFF. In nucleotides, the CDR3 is TGTGCCAGCAGCCCGACACCCAATGAGCAGTTCTTC.

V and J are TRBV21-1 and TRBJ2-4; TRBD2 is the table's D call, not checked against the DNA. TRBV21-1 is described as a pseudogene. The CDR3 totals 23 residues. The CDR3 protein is CASSPRKWDPGLAGTDAKNIQYF. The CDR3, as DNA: TGTGCCAGCAGCCCCCGAAAGTGGGATCCCGGACTAGCGGGGACAGACGCCAAAAACATTCAGTACTTC.

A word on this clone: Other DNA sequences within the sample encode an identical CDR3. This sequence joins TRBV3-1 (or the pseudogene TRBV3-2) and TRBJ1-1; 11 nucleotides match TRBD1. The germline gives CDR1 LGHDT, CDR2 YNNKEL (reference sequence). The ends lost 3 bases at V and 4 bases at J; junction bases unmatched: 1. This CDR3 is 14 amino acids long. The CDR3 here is CASSQGTGGTEAFF. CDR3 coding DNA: TGTGCCAGCAGCCAGGGGACAGGGGGCACTGAAGCTTTCTTT.

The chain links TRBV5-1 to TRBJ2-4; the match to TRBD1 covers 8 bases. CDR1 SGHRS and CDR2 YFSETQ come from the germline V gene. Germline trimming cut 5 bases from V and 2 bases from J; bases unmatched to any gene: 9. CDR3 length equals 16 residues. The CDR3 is CASSFGQGASKNIQYF. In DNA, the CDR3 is TGCGCCAGCAGTTTTGGACAGGGCGCATCCAAAAACATTCAGTACTTC.

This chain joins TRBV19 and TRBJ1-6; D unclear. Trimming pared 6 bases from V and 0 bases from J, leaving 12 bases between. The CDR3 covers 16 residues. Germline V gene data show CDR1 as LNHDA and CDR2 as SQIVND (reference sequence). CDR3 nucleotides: TGTGCCAGTAGGCCAGGATTCAGCTCCTATAATTCACCCCTCCACTTT. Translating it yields CASRPGFSSYNSPLHF.

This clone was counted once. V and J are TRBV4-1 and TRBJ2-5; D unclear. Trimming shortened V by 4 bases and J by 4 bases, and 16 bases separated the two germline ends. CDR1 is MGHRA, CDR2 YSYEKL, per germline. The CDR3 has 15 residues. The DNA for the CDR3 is TGCGCCAGCAGCCTAGCACCCACCGATTTAGAGACCCAGTACTTC. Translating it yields CASSLAPTDLETQYF.

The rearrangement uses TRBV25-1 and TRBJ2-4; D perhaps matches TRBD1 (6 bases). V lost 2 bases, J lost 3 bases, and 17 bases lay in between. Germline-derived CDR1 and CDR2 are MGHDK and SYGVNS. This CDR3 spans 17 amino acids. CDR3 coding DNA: TGTGCCAGCAGTGAAAAGGTGGGACAAACCGGCAAAAACATTCAGTACTTC. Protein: CASSEKVGQTGKNIQYF.

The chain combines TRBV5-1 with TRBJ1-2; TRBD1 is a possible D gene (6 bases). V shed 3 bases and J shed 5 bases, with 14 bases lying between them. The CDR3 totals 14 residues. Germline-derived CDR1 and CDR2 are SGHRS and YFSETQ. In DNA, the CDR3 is TGCGCCAGCAGCTCTCTAACCGGACAGTATGGCTACACCTTC. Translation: CASSSLTGQYGYTF. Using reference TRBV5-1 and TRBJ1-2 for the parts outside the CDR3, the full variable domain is KAGVTQTPRYLIKTRGQQVTLSCSPISGHRSVSWYQQTPGQGLQFLFEYFSETQRNKGNFPGRFSGRQFSNSRSEMNVSTLELGDSALYLCASSSLTGQYGYTFGSGTRLTVV.